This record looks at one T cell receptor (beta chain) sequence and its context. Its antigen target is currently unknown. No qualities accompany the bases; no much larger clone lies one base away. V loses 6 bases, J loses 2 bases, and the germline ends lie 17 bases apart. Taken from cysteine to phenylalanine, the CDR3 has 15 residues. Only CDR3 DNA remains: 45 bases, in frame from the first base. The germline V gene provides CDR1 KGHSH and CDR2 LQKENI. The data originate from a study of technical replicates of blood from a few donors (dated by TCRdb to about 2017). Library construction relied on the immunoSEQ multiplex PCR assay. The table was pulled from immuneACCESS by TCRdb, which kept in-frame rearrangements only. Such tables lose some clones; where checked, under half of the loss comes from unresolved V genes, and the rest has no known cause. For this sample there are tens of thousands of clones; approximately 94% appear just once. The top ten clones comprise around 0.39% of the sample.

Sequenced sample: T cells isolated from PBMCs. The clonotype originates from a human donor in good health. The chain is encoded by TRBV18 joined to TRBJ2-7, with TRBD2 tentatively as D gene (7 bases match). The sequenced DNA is TGTGCCAGCTCGCTTGAGGGGGGGGTGACCTACGAGCAGTACTTC. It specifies CASSLEGGVTYEQYF.